This T cell receptor (beta chain) was obtained from a study of cytomegalovirus exposure and HLA in healthy donors. Background on the study: HLA-typed donors were the source of some 80 million unique TCRs, which an early data release held.

Comment on this clone: Its antigen remains unidentified.

60 Vbeta and 13 Jbeta primers were used in PCR. The assay was immunoSEQ multiplex PCR, and TCRdb's table has in-frame clones only and misses some. This repertoire shows 170,000 or so clones, around 82% found once; its top ten account for over 2%. Study-level points and caveats: In a later analysis, roughly 17,000 TCR beta sequences were associated with HLA alleles at 0.05 false discovery rate. A previous analysis found most TCR beta V segments productive roughly 87% or roughly 30% of the time. The authors enumerated some 160 TCR beta chains as linked to cytomegalovirus.

This CDR3 spans 14 amino acids. Germline lookup yields CDR1 SNHLY and CDR2 FYNNEI. Germline trimming cut 3 bases from V and 7 bases from J; bases unmatched to any gene: 6. The V gene is TRBV2, the J gene TRBJ2-1; 7 nucleotides line up with TRBD1. The specimen sequenced was PBMCs. The sequence derives from a man aged 60-69 years in good health and CMV-seronegative. The CDR3 region has the DNA TGTGCCAGCAGTGATAACAGGGGATTGAATGAGCAGTTCTTC. This encodes CASSDNRGLNEQFF.